This T cell receptor beta chain is drawn from a study of T cell therapy after organ transplantation. General study points: Antirejection and antiviral medication effects could not be assessed.

To note about this clone: Antigen unknown.

Germline loops: CDR1 SNHLY, CDR2 FYNNEI. The CDR3 runs 16 residues. With 2 bases removed from V and 4 bases from J, the gap between germline ends came to 17 bases. Repertoires were generated with immunoSEQ multiplex PCR, while TCRdb's copy carries only in-frame clones and drops some. The table includes over 45,000 clones, about 95% detected once. This specimen consisted of CD8+ T cells from blood, obtained before autologous CMV-specific T cell therapy. This clonotype was sampled from a human patient who had received a solid organ transplant and had CMV disease. The chain couples TRBV2 to TRBJ1-2; tentative D call: TRBD1 (5 bases). CDR3 sequence (DNA): TGTGCCAGCAGTGAACTCGGGACCGATCCCGCCTATGGCTACACCTTC. Translated, it gives CASSELGTDPAYGYTF.